A single sample gave rise to the 20 T cell receptor beta chains below, sequenced in a study of T cells in Graves' hyperthyroidism and ophthalmopathy. Amplified TCR beta CDR3 regions came from RNA transcripts. Initially, a first-round RT-PCR of the TCR CDR3 employed the HTBI primer set. TCRdb re-called the multiplex PCR reads with MiXCR, one entry per CDR3 protein. The top ten clones hold 40% of a sample with 350,000 to 400,000 distinct CDR3 sequences, 15% to 20% of them seen once. What was sequenced was blood. The receptors come from a man aged 18 to 29 with Graves' ophthalmopathy.

Notes on this clonotype: At one end the junction does not follow the germline gene, possibly because of a read error. The chain carries TRBV18 and TRBJ2-2; tentatively, D is TRBD2 (5 bases). The CDR3 consists of 17 residues. Germline V gene data show CDR1 as KGHSH and CDR2 as LQKENI. The CDR3 DNA reads TGTGCCAGCTCACCTGCGTCGGGGTTTACGAACACCGTGGAGCTGTTTTTT. Protein: CASSPASGFTNTVELFF.

The rearrangement joins TRBV6-5 to TRBJ2-7; 10 bases fit TRBD1. Per the germline V gene, CDR1 is MNHEY and CDR2 is SVGAGI. The junction had 7 bases not matched to a gene; V was cut back by 4 bases and J by 1 base. The CDR3 spans 16 residues. The CDR3 nucleotides read TGTGCCAGCAGTTGCTTGCGGGACAGGGGTTCCTACGAGCAGTACTTC. This translates into CASSCLRDRGSYEQYF.

The rearrangement uses TRBV2 and TRBJ2-7; the match to TRBD2 covers 10 bases. Trimming at V came to 7 bases and at J to 6 bases, leaving 0 bases not matched to a gene. This CDR3 region has 11 residues. From germline, CDR1 is SNHLY and CDR2 FYNNEI. The DNA of the CDR3 is TGTGCCAGCAAGCGGGGGGGCGAGCAGTACTTC. Translating gives CASKRGGEQYF.

This clonotype showed up many times. This rearrangement joins TRBV11-2 to TRBJ2-3; D is uncertain. Germline loops: CDR1 SGHAT, CDR2 FQNNGV. This CDR3 has 19 amino acids. V gave up 5 bases and J gave up 3 bases, with 27 bases separating them. The CDR3 region has the DNA TGTGCCAGCAGCCCCCTTGATGCGCGGCCGCCGACGAGAACAGATACGCAGTATTTT. Translation: CASSPLDARPPTRTDTQYF.

This clonotype appeared many times. V is TRBV12-3 or TRBV12-4 and J is TRBJ2-7; 14 bases fit TRBD2. This CDR3 is built from 17 residues. V shed 0 bases and J 2 bases; nucleotides not matched to a gene: 3. In DNA form, the CDR3 reads TGTGCCAGCAGTTTAGCGCCGGGACTAGCGGGGGCCTACGAGCAGTACTTC. Amino acids: CASSLAPGLAGAYEQYF.

The V call is TRBV11-2, the J call TRBJ2-5, with TRBD1 matching 8 bases. Germline loops: CDR1 SGHAT, CDR2 FQNNGV. CDR3 length: 14 amino acids. V trimming: 4 bases; J trimming: 6 bases; junction bases outside the gene matches: 7. CDR3 amino acids: CASSSTGATKTQYF. The CDR3 DNA follows: TGTGCCAGCAGCTCGACAGGGGCTACGAAGACCCAGTACTTC.

This clonotype was found a few times. The V call is TRBV5-6, the J call TRBJ1-4, with TRBD1 identical over 7 bases. V lost 3 bases to trimming and J lost 7 bases; unmatched junction nucleotides: 6. The germline V gene encodes CDR1 SGHDT and CDR2 YYEEEE. The length of the CDR3 is 14 residues. The CDR3 bases are TGTGCCAGCAGCTCCCGGGACAGAGTTGAAAAACTGTTTTTT. Protein product: CASSSRDRVEKLFF.

This clonotype was seen only a few times. This sequence joins TRBV4-2 and TRBJ2-5, with a tentative D call TRBD1 (5 bases). This CDR3 has 14 amino acids. CDR1 and CDR2 (germline): LGHNA, YNFKEQ. V was trimmed by 1 base and J by 3 bases, leaving 9 bases between them. The CDR3 DNA follows: TGTGCCAGCAGCCAAGGGGTAGGGGAAGAGACCCAGTACTTC. Translation gives CASSQGVGEETQYF.

This clonotype was detected only a few times. V gene TRBV5-6 combines with J gene TRBJ1-2, with D uncertain. Germline V lookup: CDR1 SGHDT, CDR2 YYEEEE. The germline V and J ends were trimmed by 6 bases and 7 bases, with 16 bases remaining between them. The CDR3 covers 13 residues. DNA for the CDR3: TGTGCCAGCAAAAAGGGAGGCGGCTCTGGCTACACCTTC. Its protein product is CASKKGGGSGYTF.

This clonotype was observed a few times. The chain has TRBV18 and TRBJ1-4; D may be TRBD1 (6 bases). This CDR3 region has 15 residues. In germline, CDR1 is KGHSH, CDR2 LQKENI. V was cut by 4 bases and J by 7 bases, with 16 bases left in between. CDR3 coding DNA: TGTGCCAGCTCACGAAACGGGGGCGACACTGAAAAACTGTTTTTT. Its protein product is CASSRNGGDTEKLFF.

This clonotype was seen many times. The gene calls are TRBV27 and TRBJ1-2; a weak D match, TRBD1 (5 bases). The CDR3 is 17 amino acids. Germline V CDR1 and CDR2: MNHEY, SMNVEV (reference sequence). The V and J ends lost 2 bases and 0 bases respectively, with 16 bases between them. CDR3 protein: CASSLRGRVGPNYGYTF. The CDR3 bases are TGTGCCAGCAGTTTACGGGGCAGGGTAGGACCTAACTATGGCTACACCTTC.

This clonotype was observed many times. The V gene is TRBV2, the J gene TRBJ1-4; D is possibly TRBD1 (6 bases). Germline loops: CDR1 SNHLY, CDR2 FYNNEI. CDR3 size: 13 residues. Deletions cut 6 bases from V and 5 bases from J, with 10 bases between. CDR3: CASRAQGNEKLFF. The CDR3 coding sequence is TGTGCCAGCAGGGCACAGGGAAATGAAAAACTGTTTTTT.

This clonotype showed up many times. The rearrangement links TRBV20-1 to TRBJ2-7; 11 bases match TRBD1. The CDR3 contains 16 residues. With 6 bases clipped from V and 4 bases from J, the junction kept 14 bases outside the gene matches. The V gene's germline CDR1 is DFQATT and CDR2 SNEGSKA (reference sequence). The CDR3 DNA follows: TGCAGTGCCGGAGTCTACTCCGGGACAGGGGGATACGAGCAGTACTTC. It encodes CSAGVYSGTGGYEQYF.

This clonotype occurred a few times. The V call is TRBV9, the J call TRBJ2-2, with TRBD1 matching over 7 bases. The trim removed 0 bases at V and 5 bases at J, leaving 7 bases unmatched. The germline V gene has CDR1 SGDLS and CDR2 YYNGEE. The CDR3 contains 16 residues. CDR3 nucleotide sequence: TGTGCCAGCAGCGTAGGCGGCAGGGGGAATACCGGGGAGCTGTTTTTT. The encoded protein is CASSVGGRGNTGELFF.

This clonotype was recorded many times. The chain couples TRBV29-1 to TRBJ2-1; the D is unclear. Germline lookup yields CDR1 SQVTM and CDR2 ANQGSEA. Trimming pared 3 bases from V and 5 bases from J, leaving 14 bases between. CDR3 length equals 14 residues. The CDR3 DNA reads TGCAGCGTTGACGGGCTAATAGTGAACAATGAGCAGTTCTTC. Its translation is CSVDGLIVNNEQFF.

The chain recombines TRBV5-1 with TRBJ2-7; D tentatively fits TRBD1 or TRBD2 (5 bases each). Germline V gene sequence: CDR1 SGHRS, CDR2 YFSETQ. V lost 6 bases to trimming and J lost 3 bases, with 13 bases between them. The CDR3 spans 13 residues. DNA of the CDR3: TGCGCCAGCACGGGACCGAGAGACTACGAGCAGTACTTC. It yields the protein CASTGPRDYEQYF.

This chain links TRBV5-1 with TRBJ1-3; weak D call: TRBD1 (6 bases). The CDR3 runs 14 residues. Germline CDR1 is SGHRS and CDR2 is YFSETQ. The V gene lost 4 bases and the J gene lost 3 bases, with 11 bases spanning the gap. The DNA for the CDR3 is TGCGCCAGCAGCCCGGACAGTCTTGGAAACACCATATATTTT. This gives the protein CASSPDSLGNTIYF.

The chain uses TRBV27 and TRBJ1-6; D unresolved. The ends were cut back, 7 bases at V and 3 bases at J, with 16 bases in the middle. The CDR3 sequence is 16 residues long. Germline V gene lookup returns CDR1 MNHEY and CDR2 SMNVEV (reference sequence). CDR3 residues: CASTKGGLHYNSPLHF. The CDR3 nucleotides read TGTGCCAGCACAAAAGGAGGCCTTCACTATAATTCACCCCTCCACTTT.

J is TRBJ1-2 and V is TRBV5-6; 10 nucleotides align to TRBD1. The V gene end was trimmed by 3 bases and the J gene end by 8 bases; junction bases not matched to a gene: 7. The CDR3 totals 14 residues. Germline CDR1 and CDR2: SGHDT and YYEEEE. CDR3 bases: TGTGCCAGCAGCTGGCCGACAGGGGGCATGGGCTACACCTTC. This translates into CASSWPTGGMGYTF.

This clonotype was picked up many times. The CDR3 sequence: CASSQDAPGALLSEQYF. Here the CDR3 DNA reads TGCGCCAGCAGCCAAGATGCCCCGGGGGCCCTACTTAGCGAGCAGTACTTC. This chain joins TRBV4-1 and TRBJ2-7; D possibly uses TRBD1 or TRBD2 (6 bases each). Germline-derived CDR1 and CDR2 are MGHRA and YSYEKL. V gave up 0 bases and J gave up 6 bases, with 21 bases separating them. This CDR3 spans 17 amino acids.